The next 9 T cell receptor beta chains were all read from a single sample in a study of early T cells in non-severe SARS-CoV-2 infection listed by TCRdb under 2021. Library method: 5' RACE. TCRdb shows the sequencer as NextSeq 500. TCRdb passed the public sequencing reads through fastp at Q25 and MiXCR, retaining productive beta sequences. Rows are unified per CDR3 protein, each entry keeping the most common DNA and genes. This sample lists 60,000 to 90,000 distinct CDR3 sequences; about 16% were detected once. The ten largest clones capture approximately 2.6% of the sample. The sequencing sample was made of whole blood. Receptors were obtained from an adult who was a healthcare worker with PCR-confirmed SARS-CoV-2 infection or an uninfected control (not recorded which).

This clonotype showed up many times. The chain couples TRBV7-3 to TRBJ2-3, with a weak D call TRBD2 (5 bases). Germline V gene data show CDR1 as SGHTA and CDR2 as FQGTGA. V dropped 5 bases and J dropped 2 bases, with 14 bases sitting between them. The CDR3 sequence is 15 residues long. CDR3 residues: CASSPSGPNTDTQYF. The CDR3 coding sequence is TGTGCCAGCAGCCCCAGCGGACCAAACACAGATACGCAGTATTTT.

This rearrangement joins TRBV7-9 to TRBJ1-2; the D is unclear. Germline loops: CDR1 SEHNR, CDR2 FQNEAQ (reference sequence). V was shortened by 1 base and J by 2 bases, with 14 bases between the two germline ends. CDR3 length: 16 amino acids. CDR3 nucleotides: TGTGCCAGCAGCTTAGGATGGACGGCGGTAAACTATGGCTACACCTTC. Protein product: CASSLGWTAVNYGYTF.

The V call is TRBV7-9, the J call TRBJ1-2; D may be TRBD1 (5 bases). Trimming took off 1 base at V and 3 bases at J, with 18 bases between the two ends. The germline gives CDR1 SEHNR, CDR2 FQNEAQ (reference sequence). The length of the CDR3 is 17 residues. CDR3 residues: CASSLDVMEEGDYGYTF. In DNA, the CDR3 is TGTGCCAGCAGCTTAGACGTCATGGAGGAAGGGGACTATGGCTACACCTTC.

The chain combines TRBV7-2 with TRBJ2-1; D is possibly TRBD1 or TRBD2 (5 bases each). CDR1 SGHTA and CDR2 FQGNSA come from the germline V gene. The ends were cut back, 1 base at V and 0 bases at J, with 10 bases in the middle. There are 16 residues in the CDR3. The CDR3 DNA reads as TGTGCCAGCAGCTTAGTAGGGGAGCCCTCCTACAATGAGCAGTTCTTC. This encodes CASSLVGEPSYNEQFF.

This clonotype was counted between two and nine times. The chain uses TRBV18 and TRBJ2-5; TRBD1 might be the D (6 bases). The germline CDR1 and CDR2 sequences are KGHSH and LQKENI. This CDR3 spans 16 amino acids. Trimming took 3 bases from V and 1 from J, leaving 15 bases between them. CDR3 amino acids: CASSPLSGHLQETQYF. As DNA, the CDR3 is TGTGCCAGCTCACCCCTATCGGGACACCTCCAAGAGACCCAGTACTTC.

The rearrangement uses TRBV10-2 and TRBJ1-5, with TRBD1 matching over 9 bases. J gave up 6 bases and V 4 bases, and 4 bases lay outside the gene matches. From germline, CDR1 is WSHSY and CDR2 SAAADI. The CDR3 has 14 residues. DNA for the CDR3: TGCGCCAGCAGTGGACTACAGGGGGCTCAGCCCCAGCATTTT. It encodes CASSGLQGAQPQHF.

This chain connects TRBV6-2 or TRBV6-3 to TRBJ1-1, with D tentatively TRBD1 (5 bases). This CDR3 contains 13 residues. Germline V CDR1 and CDR2: MNHEY, SVGEGT. V was pared by 7 bases and J by 5 bases, with 14 bases between. The CDR3 DNA follows: TGTGCCAGCACCTACGGGGGGTGGACTGAAGCTTTCTTT. Its protein is CASTYGGWTEAFF.

This clonotype occurred a few times. The rearrangement links TRBV7-3 to TRBJ2-2; perhaps TRBD2 as D (5 bases). The V end was cut by 8 bases, the J end by 1 base, with 14 bases between. Germline lookup yields CDR1 SGHTA and CDR2 FQGTGA. The CDR3 has 15 amino acids. Here the CDR3 reads CASGRLAGNTGELFF. The CDR3 bases are TGTGCCAGCGGTCGACTGGCGGGGAACACCGGGGAGCTGTTTTTT.

This clonotype was counted a few times. The chain joins TRBV30 to TRBJ1-5, with 11 bases that match TRBD1. Germline-derived CDR1 and CDR2 are GTSNPN and SVGIG (reference sequence). V lost 0 bases to trimming and J lost 6 bases; unmatched junction nucleotides: 7. CDR3 length equals 16 residues. This CDR3 reads CAWSVQGDRGFQPQHF. In DNA, the CDR3 is TGTGCCTGGAGTGTACAGGGGGACAGGGGGTTTCAGCCCCAGCATTTT.